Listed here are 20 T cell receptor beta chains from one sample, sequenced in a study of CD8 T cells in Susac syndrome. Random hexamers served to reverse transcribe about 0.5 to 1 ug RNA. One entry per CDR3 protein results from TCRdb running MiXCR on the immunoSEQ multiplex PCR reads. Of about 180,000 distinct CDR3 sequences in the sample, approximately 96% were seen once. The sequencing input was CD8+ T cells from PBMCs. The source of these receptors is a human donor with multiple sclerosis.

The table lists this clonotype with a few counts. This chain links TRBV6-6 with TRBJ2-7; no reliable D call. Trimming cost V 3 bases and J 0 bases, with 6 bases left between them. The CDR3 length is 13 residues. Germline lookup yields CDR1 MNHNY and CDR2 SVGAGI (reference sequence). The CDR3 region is CASSYGYSYEQYF. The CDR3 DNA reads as TGTGCCAGCAGTTATGGCTACTCCTACGAGCAGTACTTC.

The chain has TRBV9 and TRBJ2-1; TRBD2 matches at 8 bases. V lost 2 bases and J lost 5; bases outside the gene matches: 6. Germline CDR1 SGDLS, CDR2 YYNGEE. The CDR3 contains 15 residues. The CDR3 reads CASSVSGSLHNEQFF. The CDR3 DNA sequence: TGTGCCAGCAGCGTGAGCGGGAGCCTGCACAATGAGCAGTTCTTC.

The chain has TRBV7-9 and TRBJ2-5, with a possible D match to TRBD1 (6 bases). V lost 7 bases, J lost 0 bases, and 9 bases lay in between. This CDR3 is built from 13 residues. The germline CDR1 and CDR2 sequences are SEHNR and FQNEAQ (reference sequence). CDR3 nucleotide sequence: TGTGCCAGCAACGAGGGGGACCAAGAGACCCAGTACTTC. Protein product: CASNEGDQETQYF.

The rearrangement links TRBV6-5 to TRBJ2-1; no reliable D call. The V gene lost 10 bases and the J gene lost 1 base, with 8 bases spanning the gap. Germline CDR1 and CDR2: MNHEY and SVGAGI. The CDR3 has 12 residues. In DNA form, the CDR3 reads TGTGCCACCTGGGATTCCTACAATGAGCAGTTCTTC. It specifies CATWDSYNEQFF.

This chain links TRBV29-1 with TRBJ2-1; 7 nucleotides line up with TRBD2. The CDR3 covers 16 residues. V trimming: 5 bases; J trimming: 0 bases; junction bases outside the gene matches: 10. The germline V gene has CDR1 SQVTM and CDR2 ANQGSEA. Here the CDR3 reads CSVRLAELGSYNEQFF. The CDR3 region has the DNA TGCAGCGTTCGGCTAGCGGAACTCGGCTCCTACAATGAGCAGTTCTTC.

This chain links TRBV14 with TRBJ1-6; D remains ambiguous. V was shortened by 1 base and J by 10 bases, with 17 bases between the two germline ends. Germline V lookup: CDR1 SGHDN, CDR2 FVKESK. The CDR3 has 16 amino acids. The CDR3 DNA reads TGTGCCAGCAGCCAAGTCGGACCCGGCCTCAGATCACCCCTCCACTTT. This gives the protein CASSQVGPGLRSPLHF.

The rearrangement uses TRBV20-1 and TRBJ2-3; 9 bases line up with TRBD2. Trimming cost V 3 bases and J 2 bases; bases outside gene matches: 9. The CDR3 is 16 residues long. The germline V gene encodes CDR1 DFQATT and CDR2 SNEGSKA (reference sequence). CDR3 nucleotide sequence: TGCAGTGCTAGTACCCTCCTAGCGGGACTCACAGATACGCAGTATTTT. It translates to CSASTLLAGLTDTQYF.

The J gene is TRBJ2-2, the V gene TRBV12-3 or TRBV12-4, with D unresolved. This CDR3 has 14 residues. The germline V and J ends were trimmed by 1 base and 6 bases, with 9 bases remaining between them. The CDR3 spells CASSLVGYAGELFF. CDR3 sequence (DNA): TGTGCCAGCAGTTTAGTGGGGTACGCCGGGGAGCTGTTTTTT.

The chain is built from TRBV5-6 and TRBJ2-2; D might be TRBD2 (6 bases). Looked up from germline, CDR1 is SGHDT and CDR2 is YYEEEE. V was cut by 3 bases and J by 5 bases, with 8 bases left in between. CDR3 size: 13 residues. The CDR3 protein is CASSSRETGELFF. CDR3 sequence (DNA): TGTGCCAGCAGCTCCCGGGAGACCGGGGAGCTGTTTTTT.

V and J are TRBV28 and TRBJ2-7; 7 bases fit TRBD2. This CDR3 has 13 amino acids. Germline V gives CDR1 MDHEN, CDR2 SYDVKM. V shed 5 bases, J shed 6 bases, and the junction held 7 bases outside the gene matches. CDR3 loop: CASSPREILEQYF. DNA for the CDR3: TGTGCCAGCAGTCCGCGGGAGATCCTCGAGCAGTACTTC.

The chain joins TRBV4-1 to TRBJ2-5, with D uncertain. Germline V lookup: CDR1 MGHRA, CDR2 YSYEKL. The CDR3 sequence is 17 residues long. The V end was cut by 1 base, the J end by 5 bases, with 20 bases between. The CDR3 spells CASSQGPTWGLWETQYF. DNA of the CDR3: TGCGCCAGCAGCCAAGGCCCCACCTGGGGTCTGTGGGAGACCCAGTACTTC.

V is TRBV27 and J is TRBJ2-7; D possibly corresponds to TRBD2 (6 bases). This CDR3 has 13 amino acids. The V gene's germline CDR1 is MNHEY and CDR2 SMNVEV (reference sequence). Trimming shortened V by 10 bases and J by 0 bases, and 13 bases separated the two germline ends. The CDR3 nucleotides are TGTGCCACAGGGAGGTACTTCTCCTACGAGCAGTACTTC. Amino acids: CATGRYFSYEQYF.

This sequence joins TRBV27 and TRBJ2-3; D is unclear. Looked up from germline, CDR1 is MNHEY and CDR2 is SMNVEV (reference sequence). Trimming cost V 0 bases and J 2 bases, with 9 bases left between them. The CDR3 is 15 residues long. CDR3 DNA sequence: TGTGCCAGCAGTTTATCGCGACCTCCCACAGATACGCAGTATTTT. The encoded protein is CASSLSRPPTDTQYF.

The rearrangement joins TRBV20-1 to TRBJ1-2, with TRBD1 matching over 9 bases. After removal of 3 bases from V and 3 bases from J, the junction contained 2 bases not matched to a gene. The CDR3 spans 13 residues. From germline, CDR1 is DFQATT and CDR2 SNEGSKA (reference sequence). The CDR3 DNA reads TGCAGTGCTAGCAGGACAGGGGACTATGGCTACACCTTC. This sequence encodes CSASRTGDYGYTF.

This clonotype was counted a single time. In nucleotides, the CDR3 is TGTGCCAGCAGTTTGGAAAATGCTAACTATGGCTACACCTTC. Encoded protein: CASSLENANYGYTF. This chain links TRBV12-3 or TRBV12-4 with TRBJ1-2; D remains unclear. The CDR3 is 14 amino acids. V dropped 3 bases and J dropped 0 bases, with 8 bases sitting between them.

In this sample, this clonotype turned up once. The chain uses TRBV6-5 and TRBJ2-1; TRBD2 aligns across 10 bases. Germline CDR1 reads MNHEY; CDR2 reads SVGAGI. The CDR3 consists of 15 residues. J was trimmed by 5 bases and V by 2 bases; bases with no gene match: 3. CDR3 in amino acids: CASSYRLAGDNEQFF. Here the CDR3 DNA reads TGTGCCAGCAGTTACCGGCTAGCGGGGGACAATGAGCAGTTCTTC.

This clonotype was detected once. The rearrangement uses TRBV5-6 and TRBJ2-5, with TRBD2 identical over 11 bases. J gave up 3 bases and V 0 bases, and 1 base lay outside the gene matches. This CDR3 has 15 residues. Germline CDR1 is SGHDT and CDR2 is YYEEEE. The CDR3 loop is CASSLGLAGKETQYF. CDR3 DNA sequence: TGTGCCAGCAGCTTGGGACTAGCGGGGAAAGAGACCCAGTACTTC.

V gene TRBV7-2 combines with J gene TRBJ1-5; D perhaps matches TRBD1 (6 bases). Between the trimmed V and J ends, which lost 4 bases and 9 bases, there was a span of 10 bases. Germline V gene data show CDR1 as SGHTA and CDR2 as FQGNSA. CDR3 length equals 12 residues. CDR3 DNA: TGTGCCAGCAGCTACCTAGGGGGGCCCCAGCATTTT. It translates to CASSYLGGPQHF.

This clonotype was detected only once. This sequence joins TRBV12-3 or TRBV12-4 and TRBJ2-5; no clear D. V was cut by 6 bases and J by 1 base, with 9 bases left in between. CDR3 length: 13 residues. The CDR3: CASRPAPQETQYF. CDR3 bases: TGTGCCAGCAGACCGGCCCCCCAAGAGACCCAGTACTTC.

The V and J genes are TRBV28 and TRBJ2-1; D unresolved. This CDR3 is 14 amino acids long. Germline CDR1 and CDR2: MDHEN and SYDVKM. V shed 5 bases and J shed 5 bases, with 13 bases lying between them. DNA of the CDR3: TGTGCCAGCAGTATCCGCCCCGGTAACAATGAGCAGTTCTTC. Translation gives CASSIRPGNNEQFF.